This TCR beta chain was profiled in a study of PD-L1 blockade in urothelial cancer. Time point: pretreatment peripheral blood. There are 18 residues in the CDR3. V lost 2 bases, J lost 0 bases, and 5 bases stayed unmatched. Germline V CDR1 and CDR2: ENHRY, SYGVKD. The assay was immunoSEQ multiplex PCR, and TCRdb's table has in-frame clones only and misses some. This table has 85,000 to 100,000 clones, about nine tenths appearing once. The source material was PBMCs, sampled around atezolizumab (anti-PD-L1) treatment. The receptor was isolated from a man aged 55-75 years with urothelial cancer. The chain employs TRBV10-3 and TRBJ2-3; TRBD2 agrees at 13 bases. CDR3 in amino acids: CAISEAGLAGTSTDTQYF. The CDR3 DNA reads TGTGCCATCAGTGAGGCGGGACTAGCGGGAACTAGCACAGATACGCAGTATTTT.